The present TCR beta chain was sequenced within a study of cytomegalovirus exposure and HLA in healthy donors. Concerning this clone itself: The antigen is undetermined.

Points from the study as a whole: TRBV6-2, TRBV6-3 and other indistinguishable V segments were excluded. Confirmation in vitro established that a few CMV-associated chains were specific for CMV antigens. 150 to 200 TCR beta chains were listed as cytomegalovirus-associated.

In the PCR, 60 Vbeta and 13 Jbeta primers were used. Sequencing used immunoSEQ multiplex PCR; TCRdb keeps in-frame clones, though not all of them. The table includes 100,000 to 150,000 clones, 74% detected once. The ends lost 3 bases at V and 7 bases at J; junction bases unmatched: 5. This CDR3 has 14 amino acids. Per germline, CDR1 SEHNR and CDR2 FQNEAQ (reference sequence). V gene TRBV7-9 combines with J gene TRBJ1-5; TRBD1 matches 8 bases. The source is a woman between 45 and 65 years old in good health and CMV-seropositive. Sequenced sample: PBMCs. CDR3 in DNA: TGTGCCAGCAGCTTGCAGGGGGCAGAGCAGCCCCAGCATTTT. This sequence encodes CASSLQGAEQPQHF. The full variable domain, with the rest looked up from reference TRBV7-9 and TRBJ1-5, is DTGVSQNPRHKITKRGQNVTFRCDPISEHNRLYWYRQTLGQGPEFLTYFQNEAQLEKSRLLSDRFSAERPKGSFSTLEIQRTEQGDSAMYLCASSLQGAEQPQHFGDGTRLSIL.